This T cell receptor (beta chain) emerged from a study of cytomegalovirus exposure and HLA in healthy donors. This clone was detected a few times. What it binds is unknown. The PCR used 60 Vbeta and 13 Jbeta primers. In the authors' methods: As a later analysis found, there were 70 million to 100 million unique TCR beta chains, of which approximately 10 million were shared. The table came from immunoSEQ multiplex PCR; TCRdb's copy has only in-frame clones and leaves some out. V and J calls and clone size come straight from that table; D and trimming were deduced from the DNA. The data show approximately 150,000 clones, about 80% seen once. Study observations and caveats: Later analysis associated a missense DCLRE1C variant with TCR beta V- and J-gene trimming. Many donors carried some public TCRs, although rarity characterized most TCR sequences.

Per germline, CDR1 SEHNR and CDR2 FQNEAQ (reference sequence). The CDR3 extends over 16 amino acids. The V segment lost 1 base and the J segment 4 bases; nucleotides outside the gene matches: 7. Material for sequencing was PBMCs. The chain joins TRBV7-9 to TRBJ2-7; TRBD1 aligns across 10 bases. This TCR derives from a man aged 18 to 30 in good health and CMV-seropositive. DNA of the CDR3: TGTGCCAGCAGCTTAGGAGGGACAGGGGTTTTATACGAGCAGTACTTC. This encodes CASSLGGTGVLYEQYF.